Listed below are T cell receptor beta chains from one sample, sequenced in a study of T cell responses to AZD1222 COVID-19 vaccine. TCRdb's copy holds only in-frame clones and misses some; the assay was immunoSEQ multiplex PCR. The repertoire has 90,000 to 110,000 clones, around 87% of them found once; the top ten carry less than 4.5%. Sequenced here: peripheral blood, sampled 28 days after the second AZD1222 dose. Receptors were obtained from an adult who received the AZD1222 COVID-19 vaccine. Both conserved end residues are part of each CDR3.

v_call	j_call	cdr3_aa
TRBV4-1	TRBJ1-2	CASSQVADGIYGYTF
TRBV14	TRBJ1-6	CASSRGTGLYSPLHF
TRBV7-2	TRBJ2-7	CASSLAPGTGGYEQYF
TRBV10-3	TRBJ1-1	CAISVTAVGLGNTEAFF
TRBV5-4	TRBJ2-7	CASSWDRGLYEQYF
TRBV5-1	TRBJ1-2	CASSSDLGANYGYTF
TRBV3-1/TRBV3-2	TRBJ1-5	CASSQGSFNQPQHF
TRBV15	TRBJ2-2	CATSRVGQGAPTGELFF
TRBV10-3	TRBJ2-5	CAISDPPNTTQYF
TRBV27	TRBJ2-7	CASSLSPRTGGIYEQYF
TRBV14	TRBJ2-1	CASSLRLAEYNEQFF
TRBV5-4	TRBJ1-2	CASSLDNWSDGYTF
TRBV7-2	TRBJ1-2	CASSLEVYGYTF
TRBV6-2/TRBV6-3	TRBJ1-2	CASSYGVRDGYTF
TRBV7-8	TRBJ1-1	CASSLARGTGRAFF
TRBV2	TRBJ1-3	CATQDSGNTIYF
TRBV20-1	TRBJ1-1	CSASPPTENTEAFF
TRBV5-4	TRBJ1-2	CASSLGQGGIYGYTF
TRBV9	TRBJ2-4	CASSVDLGLSAKNIQYF
TRBV2	TRBJ1-3	CASTQNLLESF
TRBV2	TRBJ1-2	CASSEDSYGYTF
TRBV28	TRBJ2-4	CASRRWDSLSKNIQYF
TRBV24-1	TRBJ2-5	CATSAGGWETQYF
TRBV6-6	TRBJ2-3	CASSYSGGSADTQYF
TRBV10-3	TRBJ2-1	CAISEQSSYNEQFF
TRBV2	TRBJ1-1	CASSTGGANTEAFF
TRBV19	TRBJ2-7	CASRHQGASRKQYF
TRBV7-3	TRBJ2-5	CASSSYREPRVQETQYF
TRBV19	TRBJ1-1	CASSMWGATEAFF
TRBV6-1	TRBJ2-1	CASSERLADNEQFF
TRBV4-2	TRBJ2-5	CASSPNRLAGGRETQYF
TRBV5-1	TRBJ1-3	CASSLTGRGNTIYF
TRBV19	TRBJ2-5	CASSVTGGGGETQYF
TRBV6-6	TRBJ1-1	CASSPMTGQGANTEAFF
TRBV7-2	TRBJ2-5	CASSFQGTIRSETQYF
TRBV18	TRBJ2-5	CASSPLKTFGETQYF
TRBV30	TRBJ2-7	CAWSVSPYEQYF
TRBV29-1	TRBJ1-2	CSVDLHAGGVFGYTF
TRBV6-6	TRBJ2-7	CASSYSRDRSYEQYF
TRBV4-3	TRBJ1-2	CASSREGYGYTF
TRBV15	TRBJ2-5	CATSRDSGGAETQYF
TRBV5-1	TRBJ2-2	CASSSNTLGAGELFF
TRBV4-1	TRBJ2-7	CASSLLLDPYEQYF
TRBV2	TRBJ1-6	CASSDPGWVGHF
TRBV4-3	TRBJ2-6	CASSQGVRSGANVLTF
TRBV2	TRBJ2-7	CASRRNEQYF
TRBV7-3	TRBJ2-1	CASSSDWAIYNEQFF
TRBV7-2	TRBJ2-2	CASSLIRSAGRATGELFF
TRBV6-4	TRBJ2-5	CASSDSQTAKETQYF
TRBV9	TRBJ2-7	CASSAGERDREQYF
TRBV19	TRBJ1-4	CASMGQSPNEKLFF
TRBV18	TRBJ2-7	CASSPGVREQYF
TRBV27	TRBJ2-4	CASSSQVVGNIQYF
TRBV28	TRBJ1-2	CASTRQGAIGYTF